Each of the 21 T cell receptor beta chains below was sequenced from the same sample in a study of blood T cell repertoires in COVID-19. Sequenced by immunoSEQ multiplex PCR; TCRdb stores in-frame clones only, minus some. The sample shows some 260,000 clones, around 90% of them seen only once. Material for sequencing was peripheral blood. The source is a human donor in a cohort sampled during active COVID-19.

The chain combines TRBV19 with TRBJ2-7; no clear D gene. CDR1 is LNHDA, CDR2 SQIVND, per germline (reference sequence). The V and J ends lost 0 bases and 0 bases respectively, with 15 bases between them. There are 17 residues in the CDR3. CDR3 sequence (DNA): TGTGCCAGTAGTATAGATACAGCCAAACCATTCTCCTACGAGCAGTACTTC. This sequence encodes CASSIDTAKPFSYEQYF.

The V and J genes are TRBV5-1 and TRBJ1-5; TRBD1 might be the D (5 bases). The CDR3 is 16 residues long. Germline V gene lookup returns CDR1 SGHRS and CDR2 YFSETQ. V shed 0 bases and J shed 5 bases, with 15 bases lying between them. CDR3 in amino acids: CASSLEGVAGDQPQHF. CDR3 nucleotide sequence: TGCGCCAGCAGCTTGGAAGGCGTAGCGGGGGATCAGCCCCAGCATTTT.

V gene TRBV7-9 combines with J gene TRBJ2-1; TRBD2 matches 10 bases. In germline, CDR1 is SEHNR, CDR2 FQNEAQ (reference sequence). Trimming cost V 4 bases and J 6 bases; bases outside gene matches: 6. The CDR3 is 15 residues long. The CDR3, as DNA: TGTGCCAGCAGCTCATTACTAGCGGGGAGCAATGAGCAGTTCTTC. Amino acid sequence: CASSSLLAGSNEQFF.

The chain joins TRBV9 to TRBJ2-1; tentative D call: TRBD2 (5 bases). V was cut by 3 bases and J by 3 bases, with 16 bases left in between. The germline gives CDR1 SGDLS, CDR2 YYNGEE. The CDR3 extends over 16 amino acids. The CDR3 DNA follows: TGTGCCAGCAGCGAAGAGGACTTTAAGGTCTACAATGAGCAGTTCTTC. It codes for CASSEEDFKVYNEQFF.

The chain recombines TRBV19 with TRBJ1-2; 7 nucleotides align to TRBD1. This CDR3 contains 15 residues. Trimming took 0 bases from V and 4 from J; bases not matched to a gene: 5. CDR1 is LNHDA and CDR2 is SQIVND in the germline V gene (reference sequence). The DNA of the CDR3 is TGTGCCAGTAGTATAGATGGGACAGTTCCCTATGGCTACACCTTC. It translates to CASSIDGTVPYGYTF.

In DNA, the CDR3 is TGTGCCAGCAGCCACGACGGGAATTCACCCCTCCACTTT. Residues: CASSHDGNSPLHF. The chain employs TRBV11-3 and TRBJ1-6, with unresolved D. CDR1 and CDR2 (germline): SGHNT, YENEEA. The CDR3 is 13 residues long. The V end was cut by 5 bases, the J end by 7 bases, with 9 bases between.

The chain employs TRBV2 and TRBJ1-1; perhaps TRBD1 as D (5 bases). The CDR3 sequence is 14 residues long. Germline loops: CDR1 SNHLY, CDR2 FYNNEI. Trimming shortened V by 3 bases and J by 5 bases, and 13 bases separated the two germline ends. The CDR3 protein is CASSEVLGGTEAFF. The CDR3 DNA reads TGTGCCAGCAGTGAGGTGCTGGGGGGAACTGAAGCTTTCTTT.

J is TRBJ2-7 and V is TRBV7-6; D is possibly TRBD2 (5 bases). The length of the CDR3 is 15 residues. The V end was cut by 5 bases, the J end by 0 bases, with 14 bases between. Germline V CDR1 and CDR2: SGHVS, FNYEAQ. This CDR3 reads CASSPRTRASYEQYF. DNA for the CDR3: TGTGCCAGCAGCCCTAGGACTCGGGCCTCCTACGAGCAGTACTTC.

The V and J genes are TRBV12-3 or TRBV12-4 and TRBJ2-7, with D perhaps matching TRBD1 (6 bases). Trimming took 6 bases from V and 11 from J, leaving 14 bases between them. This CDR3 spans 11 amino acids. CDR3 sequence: CASSHRVYKYF. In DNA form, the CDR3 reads TGTGCCAGCAGCCACAGGGTTTACAAGTACTTC.

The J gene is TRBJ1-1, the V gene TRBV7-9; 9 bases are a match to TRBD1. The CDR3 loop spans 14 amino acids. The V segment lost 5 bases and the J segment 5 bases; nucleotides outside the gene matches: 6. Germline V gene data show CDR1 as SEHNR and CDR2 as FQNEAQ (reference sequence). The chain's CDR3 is CASSPDRGGTEAFF. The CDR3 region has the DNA TGTGCCAGCAGCCCAGACAGGGGGGGGACTGAAGCTTTCTTT. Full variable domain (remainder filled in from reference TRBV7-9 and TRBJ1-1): DTGVSQNPRHKITKRGQNVTFRCDPISEHNRLYWYRQTLGQGPEFLTYFQNEAQLEKSRLLSDRFSAERPKGSFSTLEIQRTEQGDSAMYLCASSPDRGGTEAFFGQGTRLTVV.

The CDR3, as DNA: TGTGCCAGCAGTCAGAAAGACGGACTAGCGGGAGATAGGCCCTACGAGCAGTACTTC. Protein sequence: CASSQKDGLAGDRPYEQYF. The chain employs TRBV6-6 and TRBJ2-7, with 13 positions matching TRBD2. V dropped 5 bases and J dropped 2; count of bases not matched to a gene: 15. The CDR3 has 19 amino acids. Germline lookup yields CDR1 MNHNY and CDR2 SVGAGI (reference sequence).

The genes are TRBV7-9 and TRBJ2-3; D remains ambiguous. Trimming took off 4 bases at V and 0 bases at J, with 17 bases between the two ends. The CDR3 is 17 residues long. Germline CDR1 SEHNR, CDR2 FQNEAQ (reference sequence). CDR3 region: CASSSPPPGASTDTQYF. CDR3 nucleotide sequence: TGTGCCAGCAGCTCCCCGCCCCCAGGCGCTAGCACAGATACGCAGTATTTT.

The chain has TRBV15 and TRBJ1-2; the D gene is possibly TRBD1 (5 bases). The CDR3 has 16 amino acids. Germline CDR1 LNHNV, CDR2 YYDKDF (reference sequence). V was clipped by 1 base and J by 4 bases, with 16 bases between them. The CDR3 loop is CATSRGRLQGAYGYTF. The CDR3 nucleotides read TGTGCCACCAGCAGAGGAAGATTGCAAGGGGCCTATGGCTACACCTTC.

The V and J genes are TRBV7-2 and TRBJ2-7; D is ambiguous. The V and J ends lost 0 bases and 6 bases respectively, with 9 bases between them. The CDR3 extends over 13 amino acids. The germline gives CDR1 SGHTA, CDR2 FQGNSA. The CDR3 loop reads CASSLAEYIEQYF. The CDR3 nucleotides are TGTGCCAGCAGCTTAGCAGAGTATATCGAGCAGTACTTC.

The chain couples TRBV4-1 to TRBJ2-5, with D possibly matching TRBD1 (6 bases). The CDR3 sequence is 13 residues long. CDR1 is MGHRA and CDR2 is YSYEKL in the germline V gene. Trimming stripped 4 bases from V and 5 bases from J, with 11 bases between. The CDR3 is CASSRGGLETQYF. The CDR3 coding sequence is TGCGCCAGCAGCCGAGGGGGATTGGAGACCCAGTACTTC.

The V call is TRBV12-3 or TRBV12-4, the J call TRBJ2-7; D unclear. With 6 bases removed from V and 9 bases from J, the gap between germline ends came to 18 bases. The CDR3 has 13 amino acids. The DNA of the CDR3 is TGTGCCAGCAGCGGCGGTCCGGGTCTTGGGCAGTACTTC. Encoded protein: CASSGGPGLGQYF.

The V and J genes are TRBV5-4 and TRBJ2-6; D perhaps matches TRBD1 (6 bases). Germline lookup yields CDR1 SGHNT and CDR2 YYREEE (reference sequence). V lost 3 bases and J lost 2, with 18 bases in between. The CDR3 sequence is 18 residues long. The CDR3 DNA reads TGTGCCAGCAGCTCGAAACAGGGCAGGGTGCCTGGGGCCAACGTCCTGACTTTC. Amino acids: CASSSKQGRVPGANVLTF. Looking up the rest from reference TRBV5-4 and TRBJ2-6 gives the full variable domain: ETGVTQSPTHLIKTRGQQVTLRCSSQSGHNTVSWYQQALGQGPQFIFQYYREEENGRGNFPPRFSGLQFPNYSSELNVNALELDDSALYLCASSSKQGRVPGANVLTFGAGSRLTVL.

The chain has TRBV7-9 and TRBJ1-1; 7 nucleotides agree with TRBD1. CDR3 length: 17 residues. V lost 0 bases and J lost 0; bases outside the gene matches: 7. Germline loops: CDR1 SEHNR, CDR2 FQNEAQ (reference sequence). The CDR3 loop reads CASSLAGGQFLNTEAFF. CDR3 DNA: TGTGCCAGCAGCTTAGCAGGGGGCCAATTCTTGAACACTGAAGCTTTCTTT.

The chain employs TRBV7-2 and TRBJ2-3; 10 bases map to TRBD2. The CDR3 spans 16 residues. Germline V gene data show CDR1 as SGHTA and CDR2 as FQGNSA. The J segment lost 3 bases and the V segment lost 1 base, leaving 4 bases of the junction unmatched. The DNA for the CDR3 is TGTGCCAGCAGCTTAGGCCAGCGGGGGGGAACAGATACGCAGTATTTT. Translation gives CASSLGQRGGTDTQYF. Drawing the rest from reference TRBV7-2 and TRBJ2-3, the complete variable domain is GAGVSQSPSNKVTEKGKDVELRCDPISGHTALYWYRQSLGQGLEFLIYFQGNSAPDKSGLPSDRFSAERTGGSVSTLTIQRTQQEDSAVYLCASSLGQRGGTDTQYFGPGTRLTVL.

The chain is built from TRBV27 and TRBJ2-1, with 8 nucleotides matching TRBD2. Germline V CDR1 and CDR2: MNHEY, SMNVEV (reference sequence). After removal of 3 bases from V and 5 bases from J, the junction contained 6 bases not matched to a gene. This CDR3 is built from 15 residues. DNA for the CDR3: TGTGCCAGCAGTTTCCGGGGGGGCAGAGACAATGAGCAGTTCTTC. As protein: CASSFRGGRDNEQFF.

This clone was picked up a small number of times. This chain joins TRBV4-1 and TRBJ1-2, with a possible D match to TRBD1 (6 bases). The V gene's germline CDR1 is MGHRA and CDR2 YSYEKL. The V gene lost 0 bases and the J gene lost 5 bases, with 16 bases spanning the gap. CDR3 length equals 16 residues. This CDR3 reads CASSQESGQSVYGYTF. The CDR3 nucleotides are TGCGCCAGCAGCCAAGAGTCGGGACAAAGCGTTTATGGCTACACCTTC.